The rows below give T cell receptor beta chains drawn from one sample of a study of T cell responses to AZD1222 COVID-19 vaccine. The data were produced by immunoSEQ multiplex PCR, yet TCRdb's version contains in-frame clones alone and is incomplete. The profile covers some 140,000 clones, with more than 90% appearing a single time and around 18% taken by the ten largest. The sequenced sample was peripheral blood, obtained on day 0 of AZD1222 vaccination. These receptors originate from an adult in good health. Each CDR3 is given with its conserved first and last residue. A D gene is named only where the DNA matches it firmly. Not all rows give a size; the values are once, few, many and, for expanded clones, a class.

cdr3_nt | cdr3_aa | clone_size | d_call | j_call | v_call
TGTGCCAGCAGCCAAGGGACAGGGGAGTTCTTC | CASSQGTGEFF | - | TRBD1 | TRBJ2-1 | TRBV27
TGTGCCAGCAGCCCCACAGGGGGCGCCCATGGCTACACCTTC | CASSPTGGAHGYTF | - | TRBD1 | TRBJ1-2 | TRBV7-9
TGTGCCAGCAGCCAAGGAGCGCAGCCCCAGCATTTT | CASSQGAQPQHF | - | - | TRBJ1-5 | TRBV3-1/TRBV3-2
TGTGCCAGCAGTTTTCCCGCCTCCGGGGAGCTGTTTTTT | CASSFPASGELFF | - | - | TRBJ2-2 | TRBV27
TGTGCCACCAAATATCAGGAGACCCAGTACTTC | CATKYQETQYF | once | - | TRBJ2-5 | TRBV2
TGCGCCAGCAGCCAAGTCCCGGGGGGGAACACTGAAGCTTTCTTT | CASSQVPGGNTEAFF | - | - | TRBJ1-1 | TRBV4-3
TGTGCCAGCAGCCAAGAGAGCGGGAGGGCCGGGGAGCTGTTTTTT | CASSQESGRAGELFF | - | TRBD2 | TRBJ2-2 | TRBV4-2
TGTGCCATCAGTGAAGGGGCACCATTTCACTATGGCTACACCTTC | CAISEGAPFHYGYTF | - | - | TRBJ1-2 | TRBV10-3
TGTGCCAGCAGCCAAGAGGTGGAGGTAGAGCCCCAGCATTTT | CASSQEVEVEPQHF | - | - | TRBJ1-5 | TRBV4-2
TGTGCCAGCAGCCAACAACCTAGAGGGCAGCCCCAGCATTTT | CASSQQPRGQPQHF | - | - | TRBJ1-5 | TRBV3-1/TRBV3-2
TGCGCCAGCAGCCTTCCGAGAGCGGGAGAATCCTACGAGCAGTACTTC | CASSLPRAGESYEQYF | - | TRBD2 | TRBJ2-7 | TRBV4-1
TGTGCCAGCAGCTTAATAGCGGGAGGGCAGCTCAATGAGCAGTTCTTC | CASSLIAGGQLNEQFF | - | TRBD2 | TRBJ2-1 | TRBV5-4
TGTGCCATTAAGCAGGGGGTGGGCACAGATACGCAGTATTTT | CAIKQGVGTDTQYF | once | TRBD1 | TRBJ2-3 | TRBV10-3
TGTGCCAGCAGCTTAGTAGCGGCACCCTACGAGCAGTACTTC | CASSLVAAPYEQYF | - | - | TRBJ2-7 | TRBV11-3
TGCGCCAGCAGCCCCACCCTACCCCACGAGCAGTACTTC | CASSPTLPHEQYF | - | - | TRBJ2-7 | TRBV5-1
TGCGCCAGCAGCAAATCGGCAGGGTCGAATGAAAAACTGTTTTTT | CASSKSAGSNEKLFF | few | - | TRBJ1-4 | TRBV5-1